One and the same sample provided the 21 T cell receptor beta chains below, sequenced in a study of blood T cell repertoires in COVID-19. TCRdb's copy holds only in-frame clones and misses some; the assay was immunoSEQ multiplex PCR. This sample yields over 70,000 clones, of which 90% are seen a single time; around 4% belongs to the top ten. The sample was peripheral blood. These receptors originate from a woman older than 75 with active or convalescent COVID-19.

The chain is built from TRBV3-1 (or the pseudogene TRBV3-2) and TRBJ1-2, with TRBD1 identical over 8 bases. Trimming removed 3 bases from V and 4 bases from J; junction bases left unmatched: 7. The CDR3 totals 15 residues. Germline V gene lookup returns CDR1 LGHDT and CDR2 YNNKEL (reference sequence). The CDR3 protein is CASSHLDREPYGYTF. The DNA for the CDR3 is TGTGCCAGCAGCCACTTGGACAGGGAGCCCTATGGCTACACCTTC.

The table lists this clone with a count of one. V is TRBV28 and J is TRBJ2-1, with 10 bases fitting TRBD2. V lost 6 bases, J lost 3 bases, and 5 bases stayed unmatched. CDR1 MDHEN and CDR2 SYDVKM come from the germline V gene. This CDR3 spans 15 amino acids. This chain's CDR3 is CASSLAGALYNEQFF. The CDR3 DNA reads TGTGCCAGCAGCCTAGCGGGAGCTCTCTACAATGAGCAGTTCTTC. The complete variable domain, with remaining parts taken from reference TRBV28 and TRBJ2-1, reads DVKVTQSSRYLVKRTGEKVFLECVQDMDHENMFWYRQDPGLGLRLIYFSYDVKMKEKGDIPEGYSVSREKKERFSLILESASTNQTSMYLCASSLAGALYNEQFFGPGTRLTVL.

V and J are TRBV15 and TRBJ2-2; 11 bases align to TRBD1. This CDR3 region has 18 residues. With V trimmed by 5 bases and J by 4 bases, 12 bases remained unmatched. Germline CDR1 and CDR2: LNHNV and YYDKDF (reference sequence). DNA of the CDR3: TGTGCCACCAGCCCTCCGGACAGGGGGCCGCGGGGCACCGGGGAGCTGTTTTTT. Protein sequence: CATSPPDRGPRGTGELFF.

The chain is built from TRBV7-2 and TRBJ2-5; D remains ambiguous. This CDR3 spans 12 amino acids. The germline gives CDR1 SGHTA, CDR2 FQGNSA. V gave up 3 bases and J gave up 2 bases, with 4 bases separating them. In DNA form, the CDR3 reads TGTGCCAGCAGCTTTTCTCAAGAGACCCAGTACTTC. Translated: CASSFSQETQYF.

The chain combines TRBV28 with TRBJ1-6, with TRBD1 identical over 7 bases. Germline CDR1 is MDHEN and CDR2 is SYDVKM. This CDR3 has 15 residues. The V and J ends lost 8 bases and 10 bases, in that order; junction bases with no gene match: 14. Written as DNA, the CDR3 is TGTGCCAGCCATGCGGGTCCCGGGACAGTCTCACCCCTCCACTTT. This encodes CASHAGPGTVSPLHF. Drawing the rest from reference TRBV28 and TRBJ1-6, the complete variable domain is DVKVTQSSRYLVKRTGEKVFLECVQDMDHENMFWYRQDPGLGLRLIYFSYDVKMKEKGDIPEGYSVSREKKERFSLILESASTNQTSMYLCASHAGPGTVSPLHFGNGTRLTVT.

The J gene is TRBJ1-1, the V gene TRBV18; the D gene is possibly TRBD1 (5 bases). Germline-derived CDR1 and CDR2 are KGHSH and LQKENI. With 3 bases removed from V and 3 bases from J, the gap between germline ends came to 11 bases. The CDR3 extends over 14 amino acids. The CDR3 spells CASSPDRGYTEAFF. In DNA, the CDR3 is TGTGCCAGCTCACCGGACCGGGGGTACACTGAAGCTTTCTTT.

The genes are TRBV5-1 and TRBJ2-2; 13 nucleotides match TRBD2. The CDR3 runs 18 residues. V shed 2 bases and J 1 base; nucleotides not matched to a gene: 5. Germline V gives CDR1 SGHRS, CDR2 YFSETQ. The CDR3 reads CASSFGTSGIRNTGELFF. The CDR3 region has the DNA TGCGCCAGCAGCTTCGGGACTAGCGGGATCAGGAACACCGGGGAGCTGTTTTTT.

The chain employs TRBV19 and TRBJ2-1; D is perhaps TRBD2 (6 bases). The CDR3 length is 15 residues. V lost 0 bases, J lost 6 bases, and 12 bases lay in between. The germline gives CDR1 LNHDA, CDR2 SQIVND (reference sequence). CDR3 sequence: CASSIEDGSFNEQFF. In DNA form, the CDR3 reads TGTGCCAGTAGTATAGAAGACGGGAGTTTCAATGAGCAGTTCTTC. Full variable domain (rest looked up from reference TRBV19 and TRBJ2-1): DGGITQSPKYLFRKEGQNVTLSCEQNLNHDAMYWYRQDPGQGLRLIYYSQIVNDFQKGDIAEGYSVSREKKESFPLTVTSAQKNPTAFYLCASSIEDGSFNEQFFGPGTRLTVL.

V usage is TRBV18 and J usage is TRBJ2-7; 7 bases align to TRBD2. The CDR3 sequence is 15 residues long. Trimming took 3 bases from V and 3 from J; bases not matched to a gene: 8. Germline lookup yields CDR1 KGHSH and CDR2 LQKENI. The CDR3 coding sequence is TGTGCCAGCTCACCCGGGCCTAGCGGAGGCTACGAGCAGTACTTC. It translates to CASSPGPSGGYEQYF.

The CDR3 reads CAWRRGVAGNTIYF. The CDR3 region has the DNA TGTGCCTGGAGGAGAGGTGTGGCTGGAAACACCATATATTTT. The genes are TRBV30 and TRBJ1-3; D not resolved. The CDR3 is 14 amino acids. CDR1 is GTSNPN, CDR2 SVGIG, per germline (reference sequence). Between the trimmed V and J ends, which lost 3 bases and 2 bases, there was a span of 11 bases.

V and J are TRBV27 and TRBJ1-4; D perhaps matches TRBD1 (6 bases). Deletions cut 5 bases from V and 4 bases from J, with 11 bases between. The CDR3 sequence is 14 residues long. CDR1 is MNHEY, CDR2 SMNVEV, per germline (reference sequence). The CDR3 nucleotides are TGTGCCAGCAGTCTACAGGGACGTAATGAAAAACTGTTTTTT. This sequence encodes CASSLQGRNEKLFF. The full variable domain, in which reference TRBV27 and TRBJ1-4 provide the parts outside the CDR3, is EAQVTQNPRYLITVTGKKLTVTCSQNMNHEYMSWYRQDPGLGLRQIYYSMNVEVTDKGDVPEGYKVSRKEKRNFPLILESPSPNQTSLYFCASSLQGRNEKLFFGSGTQLSVL.

The chain joins TRBV28 to TRBJ1-6, with 7 bases lining up with TRBD1. Germline V gives CDR1 MDHEN, CDR2 SYDVKM. The J segment lost 9 bases and the V segment lost 5 bases, leaving 13 bases of the junction unmatched. The CDR3 is 16 amino acids. For the CDR3, the DNA is TGTGCCAGCAGTCCCACCACTACAGGGGTAGGTTCACCCCTCCACTTT. Amino acid sequence: CASSPTTTGVGSPLHF.

The genes are TRBV18 and TRBJ2-2; weak D call: TRBD1 (6 bases). Trimming took 0 bases from V and 4 from J, leaving 9 bases between them. Germline CDR1 reads KGHSH; CDR2 reads LQKENI. The CDR3 spans 15 residues. DNA of the CDR3: TGTGCCAGCTCACCACCCTCAGGGGTCACCGGGGAGCTGTTTTTT. Protein sequence: CASSPPSGVTGELFF. Filled out from reference TRBV18 and TRBJ2-2, the complete variable domain reads NAGVMQNPRHLVRRRGQEARLRCSPMKGHSHVYWYRQLPEEGLKFMVYLQKENIIDESGMPKERFSAEFPKEGPSILRIQQVVRGDSAAYFCASSPPSGVTGELFFGEGSRLTVL.

The gene calls are TRBV20-1 and TRBJ2-5; D is unresolved. V lost 3 bases to trimming and J lost 2 bases, with 10 bases between them. Per the germline V gene, CDR1 is DFQATT and CDR2 is SNEGSKA (reference sequence). This CDR3 has 13 residues. The CDR3 protein is CSASMQSQETQYF. For the CDR3, the DNA is TGCAGTGCTAGTATGCAGTCACAAGAGACCCAGTACTTC.

The chain is built from TRBV28 and TRBJ1-2; D is ambiguous. Germline assignment: CDR1 MDHEN and CDR2 SYDVKM. Trimming stripped 5 bases from V and 5 bases from J, with 15 bases between. The CDR3 length is 14 residues. This CDR3 reads CASSVPDTFYGYTF. In nucleotides, the CDR3 is TGTGCCAGCAGTGTGCCCGACACTTTTTATGGCTACACCTTC.

This sequence joins TRBV6-5 and TRBJ2-7; tentatively, D is TRBD2 (5 bases). Germline V gene lookup returns CDR1 MNHEY and CDR2 SVGAGI. V lost 7 bases to trimming and J lost 4 bases, with 17 bases between them. This CDR3 has 14 residues. The CDR3 bases are TGTGCCAGCACCACTTCGTATGGCGGGTACGAGCAGTACTTC. Translating it yields CASTTSYGGYEQYF.

This sequence joins TRBV10-2 and TRBJ2-2, with D uncertain. In germline, CDR1 is WSHSY, CDR2 SAAADI. V gave up 2 bases and J gave up 7 bases, with 8 bases separating them. The CDR3 length is 13 residues. The CDR3 DNA follows: TGCGCCAGCAGTGAGCCGGGTGGCGGGGAGCTGTTTTTT. Encoded protein: CASSEPGGGELFF.

This clone was seen more than once but under ten times. This chain uses TRBV21-1 with TRBJ1-6; the table's D call, TRBD1, has no DNA check behind it. TRBV21-1 is designated a pseudogene. The CDR3 consists of 15 residues. DNA for the CDR3: TGTGCCAGCAGCATGCGGGACAGGGCAAATTCACCCCTCCACTTT. It encodes CASSMRDRANSPLHF.

This rearrangement joins TRBV6-2 or TRBV6-3 to TRBJ1-5, with 7 bases aligning to TRBD1. Germline V gives CDR1 MNHEY, CDR2 SVGEGT. The trim removed 3 bases at V and 10 bases at J, leaving 3 bases unmatched. The CDR3 extends over 12 amino acids. CDR3: CASSYTGVPQHF. The CDR3 DNA follows: TGTGCCAGCAGTTATACAGGGGTCCCCCAGCATTTT.

This sequence joins TRBV18 and TRBJ1-3; D ambiguous. Germline V gives CDR1 KGHSH, CDR2 LQKENI. V was pared by 3 bases and J by 0 bases, with 9 bases between. The length of the CDR3 is 15 residues. CDR3 region: CASSPQADSGNTIYF. CDR3 DNA sequence: TGTGCCAGCTCACCTCAGGCAGACTCTGGAAACACCATATATTTT.

The chain employs TRBV29-1 and TRBJ2-1; 12 bases match TRBD1. The length of the CDR3 is 15 residues. Unmatched junction bases numbered 6, after V lost 2 bases and J lost 7 bases. In germline, CDR1 is SQVTM, CDR2 ANQGSEA. The DNA of the CDR3 is TGCAGCGTTGAAAGGGGACAGGGGGCCGGGAATGAGCAGTTCTTC. It translates to CSVERGQGAGNEQFF.